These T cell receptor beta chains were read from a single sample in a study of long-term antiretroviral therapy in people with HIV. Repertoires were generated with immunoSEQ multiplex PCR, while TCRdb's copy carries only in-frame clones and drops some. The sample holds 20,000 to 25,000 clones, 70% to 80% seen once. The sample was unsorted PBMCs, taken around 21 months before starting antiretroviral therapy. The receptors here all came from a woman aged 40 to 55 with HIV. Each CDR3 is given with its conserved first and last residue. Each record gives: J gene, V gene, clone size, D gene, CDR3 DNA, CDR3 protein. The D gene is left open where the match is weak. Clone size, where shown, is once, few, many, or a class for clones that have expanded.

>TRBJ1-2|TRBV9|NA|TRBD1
TGTGCCAGCAGCGTCGGACAGGGCAATTATGGCTACACCTTC
CASSVGQGNYGYTF
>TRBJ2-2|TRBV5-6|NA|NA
TGTGCCAGCACCCGGACAGTAAAGAACACCGGGGAGCTGTTTTTT
CASTRTVKNTGELFF
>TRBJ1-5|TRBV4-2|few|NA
TGTGCCAGCAGTCTACAGGGAGCAGGCCAGCCCCAGCATTTT
CASSLQGAGQPQHF
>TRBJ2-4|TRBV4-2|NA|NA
TGTGCCAGCAGCCATGATTCCCGGGACATTCAGTACTTC
CASSHDSRDIQYF
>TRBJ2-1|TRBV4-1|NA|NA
TGCGCCAGCAGAGACGGACTAACACCTTCCAATGAGCAGTTCTTC
CASRDGLTPSNEQFF
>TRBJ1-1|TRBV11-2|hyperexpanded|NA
TGTGCCAGCAGCTTAGAAGGGTGGTTAACTGAAGCTTTCTTT
CASSLEGWLTEAFF
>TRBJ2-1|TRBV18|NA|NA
TGTGCCAGCTCAATCCGGGAAGGTTACAATGAGCAGTTCTTC
CASSIREGYNEQFF
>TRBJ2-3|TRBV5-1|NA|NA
TGCGCCAGCAGCTTGGACTCGGGGCGACCTCCGGGGGAAGATACGCAGTATTTT
CASSLDSGRPPGEDTQYF
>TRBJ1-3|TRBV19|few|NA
TGTGCCAGTAGTATACGGTCCTCTGGAAACACCATATATTTT
CASSIRSSGNTIYF
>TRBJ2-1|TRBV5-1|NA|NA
TGCGCCAGCAGGCGGACCTTCACGGGGGATGAGCAGTTCTTC
CASRRTFTGDEQFF
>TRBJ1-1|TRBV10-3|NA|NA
TGTGCCATCAGGGGAATAATGAACACTGAAGCTTTCTTT
CAIRGIMNTEAFF
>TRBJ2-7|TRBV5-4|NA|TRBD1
TGTGCCAGCAGCCTGGATGGGGACAGGGCCTACGAGCAGTACTTC
CASSLDGDRAYEQYF
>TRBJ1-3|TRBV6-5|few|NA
TGTGCCAGCATGCCTTCAGAGATCTCTGGAAACACCATATATTTT
CASMPSEISGNTIYF
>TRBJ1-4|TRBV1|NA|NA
TGCACCAGCAGCCAAGAGAGGGGGCCCGTTGAAAAACTGTTTTTT
CTSSQERGPVEKLFF
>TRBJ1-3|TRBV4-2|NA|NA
TGTGCCAGCAGCCAAAAAACAGGGAGTCTCGGAAACACCATATATTTT
CASSQKTGSLGNTIYF
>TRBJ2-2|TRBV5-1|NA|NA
TGCGCCAGCAGCTTCCCCGGCACCGGGGAGCTGTTTTTT
CASSFPGTGELFF